This TCR beta chain was captured in a study of CD8+CD57+ T cells in acquired aplastic anemia. Germline V gene sequence: CDR1 SGHDN, CDR2 FVKESK. CDR3 length: 16 amino acids. The V end lost 5 bases, the J end lost 2 bases, and 17 bases lay between the germline ends. Patients who underwent sequencing had shown CD8+CD57+ cell expansion by flow cytometry. Severe acquired aplastic anemia affected all patients. Profiles of TCR beta VDJ and CDR3 were generated from a genomic DNA template. TCRdb used MiXCR to reprocess the reads, holding one entry per CDR3 protein. The profile shows about 290,000 distinct CDR3 sequences, about three fifths of them singletons. Study-wide findings and caveats: Sharing between patients and controls was observed for twenty-nine CD8+ CDR3 sequences.

This clonotype was found many times. The antigen is not known. This TCR was recovered from a human donor with aplastic anemia. The rearrangement joins TRBV14 to TRBJ2-3; D perhaps matches TRBD1 (6 bases). Sequences were obtained from sorted CD4+, CD8+, or CD8+CD57+ T cells (not recorded which) from PBMCs. CDR3 in DNA: TGTGCCAGCAGCAGCAAACTCCGGGACAACACAGATACGCAGTATTTT. This gives the protein CASSSKLRDNTDTQYF.